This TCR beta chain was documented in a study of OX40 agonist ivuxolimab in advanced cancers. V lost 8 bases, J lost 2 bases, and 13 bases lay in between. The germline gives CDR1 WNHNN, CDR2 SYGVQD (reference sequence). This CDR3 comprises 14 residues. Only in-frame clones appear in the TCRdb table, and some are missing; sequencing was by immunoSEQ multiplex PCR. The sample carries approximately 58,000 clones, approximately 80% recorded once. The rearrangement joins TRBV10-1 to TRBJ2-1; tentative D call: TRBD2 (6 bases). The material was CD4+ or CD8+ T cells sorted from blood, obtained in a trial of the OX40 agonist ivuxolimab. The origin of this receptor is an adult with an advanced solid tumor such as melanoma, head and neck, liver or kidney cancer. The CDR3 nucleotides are TGCGCCAGCGCTCGGGACTCGGCCTACAATGAGCAGTTCTTC. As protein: CASARDSAYNEQFF.